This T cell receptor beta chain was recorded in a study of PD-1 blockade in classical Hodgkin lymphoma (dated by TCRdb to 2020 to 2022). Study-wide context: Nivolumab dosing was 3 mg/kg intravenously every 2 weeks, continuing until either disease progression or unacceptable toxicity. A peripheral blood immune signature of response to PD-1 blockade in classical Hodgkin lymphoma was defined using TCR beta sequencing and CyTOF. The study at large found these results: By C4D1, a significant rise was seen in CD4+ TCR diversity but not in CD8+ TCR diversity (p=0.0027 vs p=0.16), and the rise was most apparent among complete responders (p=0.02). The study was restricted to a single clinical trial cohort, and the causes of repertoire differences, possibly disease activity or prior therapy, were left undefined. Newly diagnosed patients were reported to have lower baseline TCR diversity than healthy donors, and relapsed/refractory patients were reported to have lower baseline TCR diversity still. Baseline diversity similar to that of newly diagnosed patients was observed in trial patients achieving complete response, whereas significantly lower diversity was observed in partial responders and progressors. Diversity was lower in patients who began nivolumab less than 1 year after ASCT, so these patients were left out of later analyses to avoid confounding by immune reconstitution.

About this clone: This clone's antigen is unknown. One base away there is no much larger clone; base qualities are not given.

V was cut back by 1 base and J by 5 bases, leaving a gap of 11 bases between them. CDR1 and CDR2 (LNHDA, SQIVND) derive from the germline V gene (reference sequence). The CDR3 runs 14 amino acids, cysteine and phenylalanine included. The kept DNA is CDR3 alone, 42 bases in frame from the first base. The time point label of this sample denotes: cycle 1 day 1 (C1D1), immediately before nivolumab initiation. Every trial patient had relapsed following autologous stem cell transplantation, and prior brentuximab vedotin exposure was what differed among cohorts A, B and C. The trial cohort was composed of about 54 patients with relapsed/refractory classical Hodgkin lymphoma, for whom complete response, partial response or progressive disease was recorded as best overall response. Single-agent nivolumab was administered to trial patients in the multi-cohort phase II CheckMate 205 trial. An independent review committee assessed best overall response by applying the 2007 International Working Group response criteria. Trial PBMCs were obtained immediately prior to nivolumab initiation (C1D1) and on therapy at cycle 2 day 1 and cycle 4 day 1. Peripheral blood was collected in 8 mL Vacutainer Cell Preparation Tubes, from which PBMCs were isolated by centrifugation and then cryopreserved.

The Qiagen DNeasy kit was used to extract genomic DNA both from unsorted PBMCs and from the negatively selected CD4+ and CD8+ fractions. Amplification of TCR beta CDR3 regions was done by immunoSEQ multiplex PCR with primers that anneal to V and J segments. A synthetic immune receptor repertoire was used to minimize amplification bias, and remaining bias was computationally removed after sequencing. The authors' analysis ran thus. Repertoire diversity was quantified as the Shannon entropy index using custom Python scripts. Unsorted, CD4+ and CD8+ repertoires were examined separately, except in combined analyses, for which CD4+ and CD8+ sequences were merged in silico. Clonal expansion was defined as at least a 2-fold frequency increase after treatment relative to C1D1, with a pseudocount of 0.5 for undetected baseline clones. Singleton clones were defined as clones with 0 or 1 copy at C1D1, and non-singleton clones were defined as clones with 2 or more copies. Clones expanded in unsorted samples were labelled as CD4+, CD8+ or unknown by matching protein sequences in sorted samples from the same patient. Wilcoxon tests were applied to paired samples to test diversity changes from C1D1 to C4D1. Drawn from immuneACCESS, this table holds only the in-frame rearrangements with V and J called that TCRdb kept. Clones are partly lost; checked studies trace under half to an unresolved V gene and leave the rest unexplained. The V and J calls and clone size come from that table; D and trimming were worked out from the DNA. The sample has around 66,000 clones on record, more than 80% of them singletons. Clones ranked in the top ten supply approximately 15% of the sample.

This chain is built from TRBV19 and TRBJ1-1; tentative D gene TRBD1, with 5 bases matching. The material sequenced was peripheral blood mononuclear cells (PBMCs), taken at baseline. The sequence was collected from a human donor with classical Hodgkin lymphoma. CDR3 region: CASSIAGVSTEAFF. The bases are TGTGCCAGTAGTATAGCGGGGGTTTCTACTGAAGCTTTCTTT.